The sample holds a few counts of the clone carrying this TCR beta chain. The antigen is unknown. TCRdb re-called the RT-PCR reads with MiXCR, one entry per CDR3 protein. Here the sample spans 450,000 to 500,000 distinct CDR3 sequences, approximately 9.9% being singletons. This entry comes from a study of response to subunit inactivated influenza vaccine. Study-wide findings and caveats: Few additional T cells are recruited per seasonal influenza vaccination, authors suggested.

Germline V lookup: CDR1 MNHNS, CDR2 SASEGT. The V end was cut by 7 bases, the J end by 2 bases, with 18 bases between. The CDR3 runs 15 residues. The chain uses TRBV6-1 and TRBJ2-7; D assignment may be TRBD1 or TRBD2 (5 bases each). This TCR was recovered from a man over 45 who received an inactivated influenza vaccine. The starting material was PBMCs from blood, obtained more than 35 days after vaccination. CDR3 in DNA: TGTGCCAGCATGGGGGATCGGGTATTCCCCTACGAGCAGTACTTC. Translating gives CASMGDRVFPYEQYF.